Listed below are T cell receptor beta chains from one sample, sequenced in a study of OX40 agonist ivuxolimab in advanced cancers. The protocol was immunoSEQ multiplex PCR, while the TCRdb copy is restricted to in-frame clones and leaves out a portion. The table has some 50,000 clones, roughly 85% seen once; the top ten hold less than 4%. This specimen was CD4+ or CD8+ T cells sorted from blood, taken in a trial of the OX40 agonist ivuxolimab. Source of these receptors: an adult with an advanced solid tumor such as melanoma, head and neck, liver or kidney cancer. The CDR3 runs from the conserved cysteine through the conserved F or W. Fields, in order: D gene, V gene, clone size, J gene, CDR3 DNA, CDR3 protein. A D gene is named only where the DNA matches it firmly. A row's size may be missing; if present it is once, few, many or a size class.

>TRBD2|TRBV18|.|TRBJ2-7
TGTGCCAGCTCACCTAGGACTAGCGGGTACGAGCAGTACTTC
CASSPRTSGYEQYF
>.|TRBV7-2|.|TRBJ2-5
TGTGCCAGCAGCTTAGAGGGCGGGGAGACGTCCCAGTACTTC
CASSLEGGETSQYF
>.|TRBV5-1|.|TRBJ1-4
TGCGCCAGCAGCTTGGGAGGGGCGGTTGAAAAACTGTTTTTT
CASSLGGAVEKLFF
>.|TRBV11-3|.|TRBJ1-3
TGTGCCAGCAGCTTGTTTGACTCTGGAAACACCATATATTTT
CASSLFDSGNTIYF
>.|TRBV2|.|TRBJ1-6
TGTGCCGTTAGCAGGACCTATAATTCACCCCTCCACTTT
CAVSRTYNSPLHF
>.|TRBV5-1|.|TRBJ1-1
TGCGCCAGCAGCTTTCAACCACAGGGACTACGGATGAACACTGAAGCTTTCTTT
CASSFQPQGLRMNTEAFF
>.|TRBV30|.|TRBJ2-7
TGTGCCTGGAGTGTATATTTCCCCACAATGGGGGTGGGCGGCTACGAGCAGTACTTC
CAWSVYFPTMGVGGYEQYF
>.|TRBV28|.|TRBJ2-3
TGTGCCAGCAGTTTGATTAGGGGCGCGGATACGCAGTATTTT
CASSLIRGADTQYF
>TRBD2|TRBV2|few|TRBJ2-7
TGTGCCAGCAGCGCTGGACTAGCGGTGTCCTACGAGCAGTACTTC
CASSAGLAVSYEQYF
>.|TRBV4-1|.|TRBJ2-1
TGCGCCAGCAGCCAAGATACGGCCGGGAGCCGTTACAATGAGCAGTTCTTC
CASSQDTAGSRYNEQFF
>.|TRBV28|.|TRBJ1-5
TGTGCCAGCAGTCGTCCCGAGGGTAGCAATCAGCCCCAGCATTTT
CASSRPEGSNQPQHF
>.|TRBV4-3|.|TRBJ2-7
TGCGCCAGCAGCCAAGATCAGGGCGGATACTACGAGCAGTACTTC
CASSQDQGGYYEQYF
>TRBD2|TRBV28|.|TRBJ2-5
TGTGCCAGCAGTACAACGGGGGGTGAAGAGACCCAGTACTTC
CASSTTGGEETQYF
>.|TRBV28|.|TRBJ1-1
TGTGCCAGCAGCTACGGTCGGACTGAAGCTTTCTTT
CASSYGRTEAFF
>.|TRBV5-4|.|TRBJ2-7
TGTGCCAGCAGCCCCGGGACCAGCAATGAAGAACAGTACTTC
CASSPGTSNEEQYF
>TRBD2|TRBV30|.|TRBJ2-7
TGTGCCTGGAGTGAACTAGCGGGACCCTACGAGCAGTACTTC
CAWSELAGPYEQYF
>.|TRBV28|.|TRBJ2-1
TGTGCCAGCAGGTTCGAGTCCAGCTCCTACAATGAGCAGTTCTTC
CASRFESSSYNEQFF
>TRBD1|TRBV12-5|.|TRBJ1-2
TGTGCTAGTGGTCCCCCGGGACAGGAGCCGTTCAACTATGGCTACACCTTC
CASGPPGQEPFNYGYTF
>TRBD1|TRBV9|.|TRBJ1-1
TGTGCCAGCAGCGCAGGGACAGGGGCTGAAGCTTTCTTT
CASSAGTGAEAFF
>.|TRBV7-3|.|TRBJ2-2
TGTGCCAGCAGCAACACGGAACTGAACACCGGGGAGCTGTTTTTT
CASSNTELNTGELFF
>TRBD1|TRBV25-1|.|TRBJ1-6
TGTGCCAGCAGTGAACCCGGGACAGGGGGCAATAATTCACCCCTCCACTTT
CASSEPGTGGNNSPLHF
>.|TRBV7-9|.|TRBJ2-5
TGTGCCAGCAGCTGGTCAGAGACCCAGTACTTC
CASSWSETQYF
>.|TRBV27|once|TRBJ1-1
TGTGCCAGCAGTTTATCGTGGGGGGGAACTGAAGCTTTCTTT
CASSLSWGGTEAFF